The next 29 T cell receptor beta chains were all read from a single sample in a study of blood T cell repertoires in COVID-19. Here immunoSEQ multiplex PCR was the method, and the copy in TCRdb shows in-frame clones only, minus some. The sample has about 230,000 clones, 70% to 85% seen once. The sample was PBMCs or T cells enriched from blood (not recorded which). The receptor set was obtained from a man between 60 and 75 years old who had recovered from COVID-19.

The gene calls are TRBV28 and TRBJ2-7; TRBD2 aligns across 8 bases. The CDR3 spans 15 residues. Looked up from germline, CDR1 is MDHEN and CDR2 is SYDVKM. Trimming removed 6 bases from V and 3 bases from J; junction bases left unmatched: 10. The CDR3 nucleotides read TGTGCCAGCAGCCAGGCAGGGGCGGGGGGCTACGAGCAGTACTTC. As protein: CASSQAGAGGYEQYF.

The chain links TRBV5-1 to TRBJ1-1, with D hard to call. Trimming cost V 9 bases and J 1 base, with 13 bases left between them. This CDR3 is 13 amino acids long. Germline V gene data show CDR1 as SGHRS and CDR2 as YFSETQ. In DNA, the CDR3 is TGCGCCACCTCGGTACAGACGAACACTGAAGCTTTCTTT. Its protein product is CATSVQTNTEAFF. Using reference TRBV5-1 and TRBJ1-1 for the parts outside the CDR3, the full variable domain is KAGVTQTPRYLIKTRGQQVTLSCSPISGHRSVSWYQQTPGQGLQFLFEYFSETQRNKGNFPGRFSGRQFSNSRSEMNVSTLELGDSALYLCATSVQTNTEAFFGQGTRLTVV.

The V gene is TRBV4-1, the J gene TRBJ2-1, with 10 bases lining up with TRBD2. Germline assignment: CDR1 MGHRA and CDR2 YSYEKL. Trimming removed 4 bases from V and 8 bases from J; junction bases left unmatched: 8. The CDR3 consists of 15 residues. The CDR3 coding sequence is TGCGCCAGCAGCCTTTTCACTAGCGGGGAGGATGAGCAGTTCTTC. Translated, it gives CASSLFTSGEDEQFF.

The chain is built from TRBV27 and TRBJ1-5, with D perhaps TRBD1 (6 bases). V lost 4 bases, J lost 2 bases, and 18 bases lay in between. The CDR3 is 17 residues long. Germline CDR1 and CDR2: MNHEY and SMNVEV (reference sequence). CDR3 coding DNA: TGTGCCAGCAGTTCACGGCGGGGGGGGCCGGGCAATCAGCCCCAGCATTTT. It encodes CASSSRRGGPGNQPQHF.

This chain connects TRBV18 to TRBJ2-3, with TRBD1 matching 9 bases. The CDR3 is 16 residues long. Germline trimming cut 4 bases from V and 0 bases from J; bases unmatched to any gene: 5. Germline lookup yields CDR1 KGHSH and CDR2 LQKENI. The CDR3 reads CASSQQGALSTDTQYF. The CDR3 bases are TGTGCCAGCTCACAACAGGGGGCGCTAAGCACAGATACGCAGTATTTT.

In its sample, this clone was seen once. The genes are TRBV9 and TRBJ1-3; D is uncertain. CDR3 length: 14 amino acids. V dropped 4 bases and J dropped 4 bases, with 12 bases sitting between them. Germline-derived CDR1 and CDR2 are SGDLS and YYNGEE. As DNA, the CDR3 is TGTGCCAGCAGCAGCCGGGAATTAGGAAACACCATATATTTT. Amino acids: CASSSRELGNTIYF.

This sequence joins TRBV2 and TRBJ1-2, with D maybe TRBD1 (5 bases). CDR1 and CDR2 from the germline V gene are SNHLY and FYNNEI. The V end was cut by 7 bases, the J end by 2 bases, with 11 bases between. This CDR3 region has 13 residues. CDR3 bases: TGTGCCAGCAAGGGCCAGGGCAACTATGGCTACACCTTC. It codes for CASKGQGNYGYTF.

This clone was picked up one time. The gene calls are TRBV25-1 and TRBJ2-5; 7 bases line up with TRBD1. Germline CDR1 reads MGHDK; CDR2 reads SYGVNS. V was clipped by 7 bases and J by 2 bases; unmatched bases: 10. This CDR3 comprises 15 residues. CDR3 in DNA: TGTGCCAGCAACCCTCAGGGGGACGGACAAGAGACCCAGTACTTC. It is translated as CASNPQGDGQETQYF. The full variable domain, in which reference TRBV25-1 and TRBJ2-5 provide the parts outside the CDR3, is EADIYQTPRYLVIGTGKKITLECSQTMGHDKMYWYQQDPGMELHLIHYSYGVNSTEKGDLSSESTVSRIRTEHFPLTLESARPSHTSQYLCASNPQGDGQETQYFGPGTRLLVL.

The chain has TRBV19 and TRBJ1-1, with TRBD1 matching over 7 bases. J lost 0 bases, V lost 8 bases, and 3 bases had no gene match. This CDR3 comprises 13 residues. Germline values: CDR1 LNHDA, CDR2 SQIVND (reference sequence). CDR3 protein: CASQDRLNTEAFF. The CDR3 DNA sequence: TGTGCCAGTCAGGACAGGCTGAACACTGAAGCTTTCTTT. Full variable domain (missing parts from reference TRBV19 and TRBJ1-1): DGGITQSPKYLFRKEGQNVTLSCEQNLNHDAMYWYRQDPGQGLRLIYYSQIVNDFQKGDIAEGYSVSREKKESFPLTVTSAQKNPTAFYLCASQDRLNTEAFFGQGTRLTVV.

The rearrangement links TRBV24-1 to TRBJ1-5; 7 bases line up with TRBD1. The CDR3 is 16 amino acids. The germline gives CDR1 KGHDR, CDR2 SFDVKD. V gave up 8 bases and J gave up 1 base; unmatched junction bases: 10. CDR3: CATTPDDRVSNQPQHF. The CDR3 DNA reads TGTGCCACCACCCCTGATGACAGGGTGAGCAATCAGCCCCAGCATTTT.

This clone was recorded only once. V and J are TRBV7-9 and TRBJ2-5, with unresolved D. The CDR3 extends over 12 amino acids. From germline, CDR1 is SEHNR and CDR2 FQNEAQ (reference sequence). V lost 1 base to trimming and J lost 5 bases, with 5 bases between them. The CDR3 nucleotides read TGTGCCAGCAGCTTAGTTCTGGAGACCCAGTACTTC. Its protein product is CASSLVLETQYF.

CDR3 nucleotide sequence: TGTGCCAGCAGCTTACAGGGGGCGGTCAATGAAAAACTGTTTTTT. Its translation is CASSLQGAVNEKLFF. The rearrangement joins TRBV7-9 to TRBJ1-4; 8 positions agree with TRBD1. Germline trimming cut 2 bases from V and 5 bases from J; bases unmatched to any gene: 4. Germline V CDR1 and CDR2: SEHNR, FQNEAQ (reference sequence). This CDR3 has 15 amino acids.

This clone has just a few counts. The chain combines TRBV7-2 with TRBJ1-1, with D hard to call. V lost 3 bases and J 2 bases, leaving 10 bases between the germline ends. The CDR3 contains 14 residues. Germline V gene data show CDR1 as SGHTA and CDR2 as FQGNSA. DNA for the CDR3: TGTGCCAGCAGCTTTCTCGGGTCCAACACTGAAGCTTTCTTT. Protein sequence: CASSFLGSNTEAFF. Drawing the rest from reference TRBV7-2 and TRBJ1-1, the complete variable domain is GAGVSQSPSNKVTEKGKDVELRCDPISGHTALYWYRQSLGQGLEFLIYFQGNSAPDKSGLPSDRFSAERTGGSVSTLTIQRTQQEDSAVYLCASSFLGSNTEAFFGQGTRLTVV.

The J gene is TRBJ2-7, the V gene TRBV19, with a tentative D call TRBD1 (6 bases). The germline CDR1 and CDR2 sequences are LNHDA and SQIVND (reference sequence). The CDR3 consists of 13 residues. V lost 4 bases and J 5 bases, leaving 12 bases between the germline ends. CDR3 sequence reads: CASSRIQGHEQYF. The CDR3 bases are TGTGCCAGTAGTAGAATACAGGGCCACGAGCAGTACTTC.

The CDR3 DNA reads as TGTGCCACCAGCAGGGGGACAGCCCAGGGGACTGAAGCTTTCTTT. Translation: CATSRGTAQGTEAFF. The rearrangement joins TRBV15 to TRBJ1-1, with 7 bases matching TRBD1. The V gene end was trimmed by 3 bases and the J gene end by 5 bases; junction bases not matched to a gene: 9. Germline V CDR1 and CDR2: LNHNV, YYDKDF (reference sequence). The CDR3 has 15 amino acids.

This chain links TRBV7-8 with TRBJ1-3; D gene uncertain. V dropped 5 bases and J dropped 2 bases, with 10 bases sitting between them. The germline gives CDR1 SGHVS, CDR2 FQNEAQ. This CDR3 contains 14 residues. As DNA, the CDR3 is TGTGCCAGCAGCCCCGCTATTGCTGGAAACACCATATATTTT. Translation: CASSPAIAGNTIYF.

The CDR3 protein is CASSLMLGTSGVDTQYF. The CDR3 DNA reads TGCGCCAGCAGCTTGATGTTGGGGACTAGCGGGGTAGATACGCAGTATTTT. The gene calls are TRBV5-1 and TRBJ2-3; 13 bases line up with TRBD2. The trim removed 1 base at V and 5 bases at J, leaving 7 bases unmatched. This CDR3 has 17 amino acids. CDR1 is SGHRS and CDR2 is YFSETQ in the germline V gene.

As for this clone: The sample carries other DNA sequences with the same CDR3. V gene TRBV2 combines with J gene TRBJ1-2, with D maybe TRBD1 (5 bases). The germline V and J ends were trimmed by 11 bases and 4 bases, with 20 bases remaining between them. CDR3 length: 14 amino acids. The germline gives CDR1 SNHLY, CDR2 FYNNEI. This CDR3 is CASRPGQNPYGYTF. The CDR3 DNA reads as TGTGCCTCACGCCCCGGACAAAACCCCTATGGCTACACCTTC. Filled out from reference TRBV2 and TRBJ1-2, the complete variable domain reads EPEVTQTPSHQVTQMGQEVILRCVPISNHLYFYWYRQILGQKVEFLVSFYNNEISEKSEIFDDQFSVERPDGSNFTLKIRSTKLEDSAMYFCASRPGQNPYGYTFGSGTRLTVV.

The chain joins TRBV29-1 to TRBJ1-2; D remains ambiguous. Germline lookup yields CDR1 SQVTM and CDR2 ANQGSEA. This CDR3 is 9 amino acids long. The V end was cut by 7 bases, the J end by 3 bases, with 3 bases between. The CDR3 sequence is CSADYGYTF. The DNA for the CDR3 is TGCAGCGCCGACTATGGCTACACCTTC.

The chain links TRBV11-3 to TRBJ1-3; D uncertain. Trimming removed 6 bases at V and 6 bases at J, with 12 bases between. CDR3 size: 13 residues. Germline V gene sequence: CDR1 SGHNT, CDR2 YENEEA. CDR3 sequence (DNA): TGTGCCAGCAGGGAAGGGAGACAAAACACCATATATTTT. Translation: CASREGRQNTIYF.

The chain combines TRBV20-1 with TRBJ1-4; D remains unclear. The V end was cut by 3 bases, the J end by 0 bases, with 5 bases between. This CDR3 has 13 amino acids. Germline V gene data show CDR1 as DFQATT and CDR2 as SNEGSKA (reference sequence). In DNA, the CDR3 is TGCAGTGCTAGTAGCACAACTAATGAAAAACTGTTTTTT. This translates into CSASSTTNEKLFF.

This clone appeared a few times. This chain links TRBV5-1 with TRBJ2-1, with 9 bases identical to TRBD1. Germline V gene lookup returns CDR1 SGHRS and CDR2 YFSETQ. The J segment lost 6 bases and the V segment lost 0 bases, leaving 7 bases of the junction unmatched. The CDR3 has 16 residues. Here the CDR3 reads CASSLERGQGLNEQFF. CDR3 DNA: TGCGCCAGCAGCTTGGAGAGGGGACAGGGACTCAATGAGCAGTTCTTC.

For the CDR3, the DNA is TGTGCCAGCAGCTCTAGCGCGGTGTTGCACACTGAAGCTTTCTTT. It is translated as CASSSSAVLHTEAFF. The rearrangement joins TRBV11-3 to TRBJ1-1; D not certain. Germline V gene sequence: CDR1 SGHNT, CDR2 YENEEA. CDR3 length: 15 amino acids. V lost 4 bases, J lost 3 bases, and 15 bases lay in between.

The chain employs TRBV6-5 and TRBJ2-1, with a weak D call TRBD1 (6 bases). Germline V gives CDR1 MNHEY, CDR2 SVGAGI. V was clipped by 5 bases and J by 4 bases, with 9 bases between them. The CDR3 runs to 13 residues. The CDR3 is CASSPGQYNEQFF. The DNA for the CDR3 is TGTGCCAGCAGTCCCGGACAGTACAATGAGCAGTTCTTC.

As regards this clone: Other DNA variants within this sample encode the same CDR3. The chain employs TRBV4-3 and TRBJ1-4; D might be TRBD1 (6 bases). With 0 bases removed from V and 6 bases from J, the gap between germline ends came to 8 bases. The CDR3 has 14 amino acids. Germline CDR1 and CDR2: LGHNA and YSLEER. The CDR3 DNA follows: TGCGCCAGCAGCCAAGAGGGGGCAGATGAAAAACTGTTTTTT. This translates into CASSQEGADEKLFF.

V usage is TRBV2 and J usage is TRBJ1-5; TRBD1 aligns across 8 bases. The germline CDR1 and CDR2 sequences are SNHLY and FYNNEI. CDR3 length: 15 residues. J lost 1 base, V lost 5 bases, and 4 bases had no gene match. Written as DNA, the CDR3 is TGTGCCAGCAGTCCACAGGGGGTAAGCAATCAGCCCCAGCATTTT. Protein sequence: CASSPQGVSNQPQHF. The full variable domain, its missing parts supplied by reference TRBV2 and TRBJ1-5, is EPEVTQTPSHQVTQMGQEVILRCVPISNHLYFYWYRQILGQKVEFLVSFYNNEISEKSEIFDDQFSVERPDGSNFTLKIRSTKLEDSAMYFCASSPQGVSNQPQHFGDGTRLSIL.

This chain links TRBV7-2 with TRBJ1-1; 9 bases map to TRBD1. The CDR3 contains 15 residues. The J segment lost 11 bases and the V segment lost 5 bases, leaving 15 bases of the junction unmatched. Germline assignment: CDR1 SGHTA and CDR2 FQGNSA. CDR3 sequence: CASSPLTGGVGRAFF. The CDR3 DNA reads TGTGCCAGCAGCCCACTGACAGGGGGAGTAGGGAGGGCTTTCTTT.

The V call is TRBV5-6, the J call TRBJ1-5; D is perhaps TRBD1 (5 bases). CDR3 size: 14 residues. With 0 bases removed from V and 3 bases from J, the gap between germline ends came to 7 bases. Germline loops: CDR1 SGHDT, CDR2 YYEEEE. The CDR3 region is CASSLAGPNQPQHF. The CDR3, as DNA: TGTGCCAGCAGCTTGGCAGGGCCCAATCAGCCCCAGCATTTT.

This clone was seen once. The V call is TRBV5-1, the J call TRBJ2-5, with 10 bases that match TRBD1. J was trimmed by 4 bases and V by 3 bases; bases with no gene match: 9. The CDR3 extends over 16 amino acids. Germline lookup yields CDR1 SGHRS and CDR2 YFSETQ. DNA for the CDR3: TGCGCCAGCAGCTCACAAATAGGACAGGGGGTAGAGACCCAGTACTTC. Translating it yields CASSSQIGQGVETQYF.